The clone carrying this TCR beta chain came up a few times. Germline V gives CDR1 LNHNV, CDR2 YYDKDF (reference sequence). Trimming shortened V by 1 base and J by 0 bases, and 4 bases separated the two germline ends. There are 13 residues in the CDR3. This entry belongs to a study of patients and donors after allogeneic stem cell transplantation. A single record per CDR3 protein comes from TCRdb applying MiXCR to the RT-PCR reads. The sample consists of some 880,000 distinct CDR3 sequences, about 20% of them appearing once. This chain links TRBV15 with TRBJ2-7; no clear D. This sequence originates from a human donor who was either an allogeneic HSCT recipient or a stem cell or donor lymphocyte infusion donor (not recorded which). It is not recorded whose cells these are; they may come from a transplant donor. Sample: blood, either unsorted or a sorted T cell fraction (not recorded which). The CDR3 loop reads CATSRGVSYEQYF. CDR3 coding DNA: TGTGCCACCAGCAGAGGGGTCTCCTACGAGCAGTACTTC. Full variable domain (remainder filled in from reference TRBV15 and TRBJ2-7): DAMVIQNPRYQVTQFGKPVTLSCSQTLNHNVMYWYQQKSSQAPKLLFHYYDKDFNNEADTPDNFQSRRPNTSFCFLDIRSPGLGDTAMYLCATSRGVSYEQYFGPGTRLTVT.